The 18 T cell receptor beta chains below come from one sample, sequenced in a study of OX40 agonist ivuxolimab in advanced cancers. Using immunoSEQ multiplex PCR, the repertoire was profiled, and TCRdb retains in-frame clones only, with some absent. This table holds about 83,000 clones, about 90% found once. This specimen consisted of CD4+ or CD8+ T cells sorted from blood, obtained in a trial of the OX40 agonist ivuxolimab. These receptors were taken from an adult with an advanced solid tumor such as melanoma, head and neck, liver or kidney cancer.

This rearrangement joins TRBV9 to TRBJ2-3; either TRBD1 or TRBD2 may supply D (5 bases each). The CDR3 loop spans 16 amino acids. V was cut by 0 bases and J by 1 base, with 12 bases left in between. Germline CDR1 reads SGDLS; CDR2 reads YYNGEE. This chain's CDR3 is CASSVEGRWGTDTQYF. The CDR3 region has the DNA TGTGCCAGCAGCGTAGAGGGACGTTGGGGCACAGATACGCAGTATTTT.

The J gene is TRBJ2-1, the V gene TRBV9; 11 nucleotides line up with TRBD2. The CDR3 covers 15 residues. With V trimmed by 4 bases and J by 4 bases, 4 bases remained unmatched. Looked up from germline, CDR1 is SGDLS and CDR2 is YYNGEE. The CDR3 loop reads CASSSGTSGYNEQFF. The CDR3 nucleotides are TGTGCCAGCAGCTCCGGGACTAGCGGTTACAATGAGCAGTTCTTC.

The chain is built from TRBV11-3 and TRBJ1-5; TRBD1 matches 9 bases. The germline V gene has CDR1 SGHNT and CDR2 YENEEA. The CDR3 length is 14 residues. V shed 4 bases, J shed 5 bases, and the junction held 3 bases outside the gene matches. The CDR3 bases are TGTGCCAGCAGCTCCCGACAGGGGGATCAGCCCCAGCATTTT. As protein: CASSSRQGDQPQHF.

Here the CDR3 reads CAISVVQGFNEQFF. CDR3 sequence (DNA): TGTGCCATCTCAGTCGTACAGGGATTCAATGAGCAGTTCTTC. The V and J genes are TRBV10-3 and TRBJ2-1, with a tentative D call TRBD1 (6 bases). Germline CDR1 and CDR2: ENHRY and SYGVKD. Trimming removed 8 bases from V and 6 bases from J, with 17 bases in between. The CDR3 contains 14 residues.

This clone appeared a few times. V is TRBV5-4 and J is TRBJ1-1; 7 bases map to TRBD1. This CDR3 is built from 14 residues. The germline gives CDR1 SGHNT, CDR2 YYREEE (reference sequence). The J segment lost 6 bases and the V segment lost 4 bases, leaving 9 bases of the junction unmatched. CDR3 bases: TGTGCCAGCAGCCCAGGACAGGTTAGCGCTGAAGCTTTCTTT. Protein: CASSPGQVSAEAFF.

This clone was recorded only once. V and J are TRBV7-9 and TRBJ1-1; no reliable D call. The germline V gene encodes CDR1 SEHNR and CDR2 FQNEAQ (reference sequence). V was shortened by 1 base and J by 5 bases, with 11 bases between the two germline ends. This CDR3 spans 14 amino acids. DNA for the CDR3: TGTGCCAGCAGCTTAGACCCCAGCCGAACTGAAGCTTTCTTT. This sequence encodes CASSLDPSRTEAFF. The full variable domain, rest sourced from reference TRBV7-9 and TRBJ1-1, is DTGVSQNPRHKITKRGQNVTFRCDPISEHNRLYWYRQTLGQGPEFLTYFQNEAQLEKSRLLSDRFSAERPKGSFSTLEIQRTEQGDSAMYLCASSLDPSRTEAFFGQGTRLTVV.

The chain carries TRBV2 and TRBJ2-7; maybe TRBD1 (6 bases). Germline CDR1 reads SNHLY; CDR2 reads FYNNEI. The CDR3 has 14 residues. V lost 1 base, J lost 3 bases, and 10 bases lay in between. The chain's CDR3 is CASSEGRGIYEQYV. The CDR3 DNA is TGTGCCAGCAGTGAAGGCAGGGGAATCTACGAGCAGTACGTC.

The chain links TRBV5-1 to TRBJ2-3; 10 positions agree with TRBD2. Germline-derived CDR1 and CDR2 are SGHRS and YFSETQ. This CDR3 is built from 14 residues. Losses at the gene ends were 5 bases for V and 3 bases for J; bases not matched to a gene: 3. This CDR3 reads CASRSGGGTDTQYF. CDR3 coding DNA: TGCGCCAGCAGGAGCGGGGGGGGAACAGATACGCAGTATTTT.

The chain recombines TRBV30 with TRBJ1-1; D uncertain. The CDR3 is 13 residues long. Germline V gene sequence: CDR1 GTSNPN, CDR2 SVGIG (reference sequence). The V end was cut by 8 bases, the J end by 4 bases, with 17 bases between. CDR3 amino acids: CAGKTLSLTEAFF. CDR3 bases: TGTGCCGGGAAGACGCTGAGCCTCACTGAAGCTTTCTTT.

This clone was recorded once. The chain recombines TRBV4-1 with TRBJ2-1; the match to TRBD1 covers 7 bases. CDR1 MGHRA and CDR2 YSYEKL come from the germline V gene. The CDR3 totals 18 residues. J gave up 4 bases and V 4 bases, and 16 bases lay outside the gene matches. Here the CDR3 reads CASSPQGSPSGQYNEQFF. The DNA of the CDR3 is TGCGCCAGCAGCCCACAGGGGTCCCCGTCTGGACAATACAATGAGCAGTTCTTC.

The chain recombines TRBV14 with TRBJ2-3, with 7 positions matching TRBD1. The length of the CDR3 is 15 residues. V dropped 5 bases and J dropped 5; count of bases not matched to a gene: 10. Germline CDR1 and CDR2: SGHDN and FVKESK. The CDR3 sequence: CASSSRQGVGDTQYF. The CDR3 nucleotides are TGTGCCAGCAGCTCCCGACAGGGCGTTGGAGATACGCAGTATTTT.

This rearrangement joins TRBV28 to TRBJ1-1; TRBD1 matches 8 bases. The ends lost 3 bases at V and 0 bases at J; junction bases unmatched: 3. CDR3 length: 15 amino acids. The germline V gene encodes CDR1 MDHEN and CDR2 SYDVKM. The CDR3: CASSLDRVVNTEAFF. The CDR3 DNA sequence: TGTGCCAGCAGTTTGGACAGGGTAGTGAACACTGAAGCTTTCTTT.

This clone was observed a single time. CDR3 in amino acids: CASSEGPGHVYEQYF. In nucleotides, the CDR3 is TGTGCCAGCAGTGAGGGACCGGGACACGTCTACGAGCAGTACTTC. V and J are TRBV2 and TRBJ2-7; D might be TRBD1 (6 bases). Germline CDR1 reads SNHLY; CDR2 reads FYNNEI. V shed 3 bases and J shed 3 bases, with 15 bases lying between them. This CDR3 has 15 amino acids.

To note about this clone: The sample carries other DNA sequences with the same CDR3. The chain combines TRBV9 with TRBJ2-3; D gene ambiguous. CDR3 length: 13 residues. CDR1 SGDLS and CDR2 YYNGEE come from the germline V gene. Trimming pared 0 bases from V and 1 base from J, leaving 3 bases between. This CDR3 reads CASSVVGTDTQYF. The CDR3 DNA reads as TGTGCCAGCAGCGTAGTTGGCACAGATACGCAGTATTTT.

As DNA, the CDR3 is TGCGCCAGCAGCTTGGGTCCGGGAGTTTTTACCGGGGAGCTGTTTTTT. This encodes CASSLGPGVFTGELFF. The genes are TRBV5-1 and TRBJ2-2, with a tentative D call TRBD2 (6 bases). V lost 0 bases and J 5 bases, leaving 14 bases between the germline ends. CDR1 is SGHRS and CDR2 is YFSETQ in the germline V gene. The CDR3 contains 16 residues.

V usage is TRBV6-5 and J usage is TRBJ1-2; unclear D gene. The germline CDR1 and CDR2 sequences are MNHEY and SVGAGI. CDR3 length: 12 amino acids. V was trimmed by 5 bases and J by 5 bases, leaving 9 bases between them. Here the CDR3 reads CASSPGGYGYTF. The CDR3 DNA is TGTGCCAGCAGTCCCGGTGGATATGGCTACACCTTC.

The chain carries TRBV13 and TRBJ2-5; D is possibly TRBD2 (6 bases). The CDR3 is made up of 14 amino acids. V lost 5 bases to trimming and J lost 2 bases, with 12 bases between them. Looked up from germline, CDR1 is PRHDT and CDR2 is FYEKMQ (reference sequence). CDR3 DNA: TGTGCCAGCAGCCAGCTGACTAGTCAAGAGACCCAGTACTTC. Amino acids: CASSQLTSQETQYF.

The chain links TRBV5-6 to TRBJ1-5; D remains ambiguous. Germline V gene lookup returns CDR1 SGHDT and CDR2 YYEEEE. The CDR3 is made up of 12 amino acids. The V gene lost 0 bases and the J gene lost 2 bases, with 0 bases spanning the gap. The CDR3 DNA reads TGTGCCAGCAGCTTGGGCAATCAGCCCCAGCATTTT. Protein product: CASSLGNQPQHF. Based on the CDR3 plus reference TRBV5-6 and TRBJ1-5, the full variable domain is DAGVTQSPTHLIKTRGQQVTLRCSPKSGHDTVSWYQQALGQGPQFIFQYYEEEERQRGNFPDRFSGHQFPNYSSELNVNALLLGDSALYLCASSLGNQPQHFGDGTRLSIL.